The next 4 T cell receptor beta chains were all read from a single sample in a study of tumor-infiltrating lymphocytes in primary liver carcinoma. Taking about 19-32 mg of unsorted bulk tissue, the authors co-extracted RNA and DNA. The template, approximately 500 ng total RNA, yielded TCR beta cDNA made with a constant-region primer. Three-round nested multiplex PCR performed with slightly modified ARM-PCR produced the TCR beta libraries. With TRBV1-TRBV30 forward primers and a C-beta reverse primer, the first two PCR rounds were run for about 10 cycles each. TCRdb used MiXCR to reprocess the multiplex PCR reads, holding one entry per CDR3 protein. The table has tens of thousands of distinct CDR3 sequences, around 77% seen once. The material sequenced was liver tumor tissue from sampling region 5. Subset described: tumor region T5, tumor centre. Source of these receptors: a man aged 35-49 years with primary liver carcinoma and hepatitis B virus infection.

On this clonotype: This CDR3 is missing its conserved last phenylalanine or tryptophan, likely due to a read error. The limits of the CDR3 on the DNA are not certain, so only TCRdb's listed CDR3 is given. This rearrangement joins TRBV5-1 to TRBJ2-7; the table names TRBD2, a call not compared with the DNA. The CDR3 totals 15 residues, both ends included. CDR1 SGHRS and CDR2 YFSETQ come from the germline V gene. The CDR3 loop reads CASSFSGSPNYERYI.

The chain combines TRBV6-5 with TRBJ1-4, with D unresolved. The CDR3 sequence is 15 residues long. Germline lookup yields CDR1 MNHEY and CDR2 SVGAGI. Trimming stripped 2 bases from V and 0 bases from J, with 7 bases between. The chain's CDR3 is CASSYGVATNEKLFF. The CDR3 DNA reads as TGTGCCAGCAGTTACGGGGTTGCAACTAATGAAAAACTGTTTTTT.

This clonotype was detected ten times or more. The chain carries TRBV14 and TRBJ2-1; D remains ambiguous. The ends were cut back, 0 bases at V and 2 bases at J, with 14 bases in the middle. The CDR3 is 17 amino acids. The V gene's germline CDR1 is SGHDN and CDR2 FVKESK. CDR3 nucleotide sequence: TGTGCCAGCAGCCAAGATGCCCTTTGGGCCCCCTACAATGAGCAGTTCTTC. Protein sequence: CASSQDALWAPYNEQFF.

With respect to this clonotype: As the CDR3 is not closed by the conserved phenylalanine or tryptophan, this likely results from a read error. The chain joins TRBV29-1 to TRBJ2-4; no clear D gene. The CDR3 sequence is 12 residues long. Per germline, CDR1 SQVTM and CDR2 ANQGSEA. The CDR3 DNA reads as TGCAGCGGCGCAGGAGCCAAAAACATCCAGTACATC. Protein sequence: CSGAGAKNIQYI.